This T cell receptor beta chain was recorded in a study of vaccination and CD4 T cells after COVID-19. Background on the study: Overlapping peptides covering the spike proteins of SARS-CoV-2, HCoV-NL63, HCoV-OC43 and HCoV-229E were added to stimulate cells.

V was shortened by 5 bases and J by 8 bases, with 13 bases between the two germline ends. The V gene's germline CDR1 is LNHDA and CDR2 SQIVND (reference sequence). The CDR3 runs to 13 residues. The sample's treatment: roughly ten-day PBMC culture with coronavirus spike peptide pools or control peptides (ViraFEST assay). After expanding antigen-specific T cells with peptide pools, ViraFEST sequenced their TCRs. It was on days 3 and 7 that half the medium was replaced with fresh IL-2 medium. Comment on this clonotype: Its antigen is currently unknown.

Oncomine TCR Beta short-read sequencing was applied to DNA from cultured CD4+ T cells. Genomic DNA was drawn out of CD4+ T cells grown in culture. A single record per CDR3 protein comes from TCRdb applying MiXCR to the PCR reads. The table shows over 8,500 distinct CDR3 sequences, with around 21% occurring only once. The chain has TRBV19 and TRBJ1-3; D gene unclear. The sequence came from a human donor who had recovered from COVID-19. The sample in question was CD4+ T cells from blood, cultured in vitro, obtained after SARS-CoV-2 vaccination. CDR3 protein: CASSRSDVDTIYF. Here the CDR3 DNA reads TGTGCCAGTAGTCGATCGGATGTAGACACCATATATTTT.